Listed below are T cell receptor beta chains from one sample, sequenced in a study of T cells in Graves' hyperthyroidism and ophthalmopathy. One entry per CDR3 protein results from TCRdb running MiXCR on the multiplex PCR reads. The sample has 600,000 to 750,000 distinct CDR3 sequences; around 15% are singletons. The sequenced sample consisted of blood. The origin of the receptors is a man between 50 and 59 years old with Graves' hyperthyroidism. CDR3s include the opening cysteine and the closing phenylalanine or tryptophan. The order of the fields is V gene, clone size, D gene, CDR3 length, J gene, CDR3 DNA, CDR3 protein. D genes are given only for firm matches. Expanded clones get a size class; other rows say once, few or many, or leave the size out.

v_gene: TRBV7-9; abundance: few; d_gene: TRBD2; len: 16; j_gene: TRBJ2-3; CDR3nt: TGTGCCAGCAGCCTCCCGGGACTAGGGGCCACAGATACGCAGTATTTT; CDR3aa: CASSLPGLGATDTQYF
v_gene: TRBV7-9; abundance: many; d_gene: TRBD2; len: 16; j_gene: TRBJ2-1; CDR3nt: TGTGCCAGCAGCTTTCCGGGCGGGAGCTCCTACAATGAGCAGTTCTTC; CDR3aa: CASSFPGGSSYNEQFF
v_gene: TRBV14; abundance: few; d_gene: TRBD2; len: 15; j_gene: TRBJ2-1; CDR3nt: TGTGCCAGCAGCCCCTTAAGCGGGACCTACAATGAGCAGTTCTTC; CDR3aa: CASSPLSGTYNEQFF
v_gene: TRBV28; abundance: many; d_gene: NA; len: 17; j_gene: TRBJ1-2; CDR3nt: TGTGCCAGCAGTTTATCGGGGGGGGCGCTTTACAACTATGGCTACACCTTC; CDR3aa: CASSLSGGALYNYGYTF
v_gene: TRBV24-1; abundance: many; d_gene: NA; len: 11; j_gene: TRBJ1-2; CDR3nt: TGTGCCACCAGTGACGATGATGGCTACACCTTC; CDR3aa: CATSDDDGYTF
v_gene: TRBV5-6; abundance: few; d_gene: NA; len: 15; j_gene: TRBJ2-1; CDR3nt: TGTGCCAGCAGCGATGGTACGGGGTCCTACAATGAGCAGTTCTTC; CDR3aa: CASSDGTGSYNEQFF
v_gene: TRBV7-9; abundance: many; d_gene: NA; len: 14; j_gene: TRBJ1-6; CDR3nt: TGTGCCAGCAGCCCTAGGGGCCGGGATTCACCCCTCCACTTT; CDR3aa: CASSPRGRDSPLHF
v_gene: TRBV6-2/TRBV6-3; abundance: many; d_gene: TRBD2; len: 17; j_gene: TRBJ2-1; CDR3nt: TGTGCCAGCAGTCGACTAGCGGGAGGGGGCCTCTACAATGAGCAGTTCTTC; CDR3aa: CASSRLAGGGLYNEQFF
v_gene: TRBV28; abundance: few; d_gene: NA; len: 15; j_gene: TRBJ2-7; CDR3nt: TGTGCCAGCAGCGCAATGGAGACTTGGTCCTACGAGCAGTACTTC; CDR3aa: CASSAMETWSYEQYF
v_gene: TRBV12-3/TRBV12-4; abundance: many; d_gene: TRBD2; len: 15; j_gene: TRBJ2-7; CDR3nt: TGTGCCAGCAGTCTCAGGACTAGCGGGGCCCACGAGCAGTACTTC; CDR3aa: CASSLRTSGAHEQYF
v_gene: TRBV28; abundance: NA; d_gene: NA; len: 15; j_gene: TRBJ1-4; CDR3nt: TGTGCCAGCAGCCTATTCGAACAGACGAATGAAAAACTGTTTTTT; CDR3aa: CASSLFEQTNEKLFF
v_gene: TRBV20-1; abundance: NA; d_gene: NA; len: 15; j_gene: TRBJ2-3; CDR3nt: TGCAGTGCTAGACGGGCGGGATTGGGCGCAGATACGCAGTATTTT; CDR3aa: CSARRAGLGADTQYF
v_gene: TRBV28; abundance: NA; d_gene: NA; len: 17; j_gene: TRBJ2-3; CDR3nt: TGTGCCAGTGGAAGTCCCCATGGCAGGGAGGACACAGATACGCAGTATTTT; CDR3aa: CASGSPHGREDTDTQYF
v_gene: TRBV24-1; abundance: NA; d_gene: TRBD1; len: 14; j_gene: TRBJ2-1; CDR3nt: TGTGCCACCAGTCCGCGGACAGGGGAGAATGAGCAGTTCTTC; CDR3aa: CATSPRTGENEQFF
v_gene: TRBV3-1; abundance: few; d_gene: TRBD2; len: 15; j_gene: TRBJ2-1; CDR3nt: TGTGCCAGCAGCCCCCCTACCCGATGGGGGGGTGAGCAGTTCTTC; CDR3aa: CASSPPTRWGGEQFF
v_gene: TRBV12-3/TRBV12-4; abundance: many; d_gene: NA; len: 13; j_gene: TRBJ1-2; CDR3nt: TGTGCCAGCAAGTACAGGGAAATCGATGGCTACACCTTC; CDR3aa: CASKYREIDGYTF
v_gene: TRBV12-3/TRBV12-4; abundance: NA; d_gene: NA; len: 13; j_gene: TRBJ2-3; CDR3nt: TGTGCCAGCAGGAACGACAGCACAGATACGCAGTATTTT; CDR3aa: CASRNDSTDTQYF
v_gene: TRBV13; abundance: few; d_gene: NA; len: 13; j_gene: TRBJ2-4; CDR3nt: TGTGCCAGCAGCCCACTAGCAGGAAACATTCAGTACTTC; CDR3aa: CASSPLAGNIQYF
v_gene: TRBV9; abundance: NA; d_gene: NA; len: 15; j_gene: TRBJ1-2; CDR3nt: TGTGCCAGCAGCGTAGCTTTATCCGTCAACTATGGCTACACCTTC; CDR3aa: CASSVALSVNYGYTF
v_gene: TRBV30; abundance: few; d_gene: TRBD1; len: 15; j_gene: TRBJ1-1; CDR3nt: TGTGCCTGGAGTTTTCCGACAGGGCTAAACACTGAAGCTTTCTTT; CDR3aa: CAWSFPTGLNTEAFF
v_gene: TRBV7-2; abundance: many; d_gene: NA; len: 13; j_gene: TRBJ2-7; CDR3nt: TGTGCCAGCAGCTCGACTTACTCCTACGAGCAGTACTTC; CDR3aa: CASSSTYSYEQYF
v_gene: TRBV6-1; abundance: few; d_gene: TRBD1; len: 15; j_gene: TRBJ2-7; CDR3nt: TGTGCCAGCAGTTACTCACATACAGGGGTGTACGAGCAGTACTTC; CDR3aa: CASSYSHTGVYEQYF
v_gene: TRBV7-9; abundance: many; d_gene: NA; len: 17; j_gene: TRBJ2-3; CDR3nt: TGTGCCAGCAGCGTCGGACTTTCAGGGGACAGCACAGATACGCAGTATTTT; CDR3aa: CASSVGLSGDSTDTQYF
v_gene: TRBV9; abundance: many; d_gene: TRBD1; len: 11; j_gene: TRBJ2-5; CDR3nt: TGTGCCCAGGGGGATAAAGAGACCCAGTACTTC; CDR3aa: CAQGDKETQYF
v_gene: TRBV27; abundance: many; d_gene: NA; len: 11; j_gene: TRBJ1-1; CDR3nt: TGTGCCAGCAACCCGAACACTGAAGCTTTCTTT; CDR3aa: CASNPNTEAFF
v_gene: TRBV9; abundance: NA; d_gene: NA; len: 13; j_gene: TRBJ2-4; CDR3nt: TGTGCCAGCAGCGTAGATGAGGGAAACATTCAGTACTTC; CDR3aa: CASSVDEGNIQYF
v_gene: TRBV28; abundance: NA; d_gene: NA; len: 17; j_gene: TRBJ1-5; CDR3nt: TGTGCCAGCAGTTTCATGACGACAGCCCATAACAATCAGCCCCAGCATTTT; CDR3aa: CASSFMTTAHNNQPQHF
v_gene: TRBV20-1; abundance: NA; d_gene: TRBD1; len: 13; j_gene: TRBJ2-1; CDR3nt: TGCAGTGCTAGAGGACAGGGGCGCAATGAGCAGTTCTTC; CDR3aa: CSARGQGRNEQFF
v_gene: TRBV5-1; abundance: many; d_gene: TRBD2; len: 15; j_gene: TRBJ2-1; CDR3nt: TGCGCCAGCAGCCCCACAGCGGGAATCGGCAATGAGCAGTTCTTC; CDR3aa: CASSPTAGIGNEQFF
v_gene: TRBV11-2; abundance: many; d_gene: NA; len: 13; j_gene: TRBJ2-1; CDR3nt: TGTGCCAGCAGCTTATCCGGACACAGGGTGCAGTTCTTC; CDR3aa: CASSLSGHRVQFF
v_gene: TRBV9; abundance: few; d_gene: TRBD1; len: 17; j_gene: TRBJ2-3; CDR3nt: TGTGCCAGCAGCGTAGCTGCTGGGACAGGGAGAAGTGATACGCAGTATTTT; CDR3aa: CASSVAAGTGRSDTQYF
v_gene: TRBV28; abundance: NA; d_gene: TRBD2; len: 16; j_gene: TRBJ2-7; CDR3nt: TGTGCCAGCAGTTCCGGGTTGCGGGGGGACATCTACGAGCAGTACTTC; CDR3aa: CASSSGLRGDIYEQYF
v_gene: TRBV30; abundance: NA; d_gene: TRBD1; len: 15; j_gene: TRBJ2-7; CDR3nt: TGTGCCTGGAGTGCCTTGGGACAGAGCTCCTACGAGCAGTACTTC; CDR3aa: CAWSALGQSSYEQYF
v_gene: TRBV30; abundance: few; d_gene: NA; len: 14; j_gene: TRBJ2-3; CDR3nt: TGTGCCTGGAGGGGGGGGGGGCAGGCAGATACGCAGTATTTT; CDR3aa: CAWRGGGQADTQYF
v_gene: TRBV24-1; abundance: NA; d_gene: TRBD2; len: 15; j_gene: TRBJ2-3; CDR3nt: TGTGCCACCAGTGTCGCGGGAGGTGCCACAGATACGCAGTATTTT; CDR3aa: CATSVAGGATDTQYF
v_gene: TRBV24-1; abundance: few; d_gene: TRBD2; len: 15; j_gene: TRBJ2-7; CDR3nt: TGTGCCACCAGTGATGCCGGGACTAGTCGCGACGAGCAGTACTTC; CDR3aa: CATSDAGTSRDEQYF
v_gene: TRBV7-2; abundance: NA; d_gene: NA; len: 12; j_gene: TRBJ2-3; CDR3nt: TGTGCCAGCAGCACAGGAATGGATACGCAGTATTTT; CDR3aa: CASSTGMDTQYF
v_gene: TRBV6-6; abundance: few; d_gene: NA; len: 12; j_gene: TRBJ1-1; CDR3nt: TGTGCCAGCAGTTACTGGGGGGAAACAGCTTTCTTT; CDR3aa: CASSYWGETAFF
v_gene: TRBV2; abundance: many; d_gene: NA; len: 13; j_gene: TRBJ1-4; CDR3nt: TGTGCCAGCAGGACAGCGTTTGGGGAAAAACTGTTTTTT; CDR3aa: CASRTAFGEKLFF
v_gene: TRBV29-1; abundance: many; d_gene: NA; len: 13; j_gene: TRBJ1-1; CDR3nt: TGCAGCGCTGGGGCAGGGGAATACACTGAAGCTTTCTTT; CDR3aa: CSAGAGEYTEAFF
v_gene: TRBV28; abundance: many; d_gene: NA; len: 15; j_gene: TRBJ1-6; CDR3nt: TGTGCCAGCAGGCCGGCAAGCTCCTATAATTCACCCCTCCACTTT; CDR3aa: CASRPASSYNSPLHF
v_gene: TRBV9; abundance: few; d_gene: NA; len: 17; j_gene: TRBJ2-3; CDR3nt: TGTGCCAGCAGCGTAGAAAACGGACTGCACCCCACAGATACGCAGTATTTT; CDR3aa: CASSVENGLHPTDTQYF
v_gene: TRBV27; abundance: few; d_gene: NA; len: 13; j_gene: TRBJ2-7; CDR3nt: TGTGCCAGCAGCCTAAGCCCCCTAGTGGAGCAGTACTTC; CDR3aa: CASSLSPLVEQYF
v_gene: TRBV18; abundance: NA; d_gene: NA; len: 13; j_gene: TRBJ1-1; CDR3nt: TGTGCCAGCTCCCCGGATGGTGTAGCCGAAGCTTTCTTT; CDR3aa: CASSPDGVAEAFF
v_gene: TRBV11-2; abundance: NA; d_gene: NA; len: 13; j_gene: TRBJ2-1; CDR3nt: TGTGCCAGCAGCTTTGGTCAAAGCAATGAGCAGTTCTTC; CDR3aa: CASSFGQSNEQFF
v_gene: TRBV2; abundance: many; d_gene: TRBD1; len: 14; j_gene: TRBJ1-2; CDR3nt: TGTGCCAGCAGTGTACGACAGGGGGACTATGGCTACACCTTC; CDR3aa: CASSVRQGDYGYTF
v_gene: TRBV4-1; abundance: NA; d_gene: NA; len: 14; j_gene: TRBJ1-2; CDR3nt: TGCGCCAGCAGCCCGAGGCCTGGAAACTATGGCTACACCTTC; CDR3aa: CASSPRPGNYGYTF
v_gene: TRBV11-2; abundance: many; d_gene: NA; len: 14; j_gene: TRBJ1-1; CDR3nt: TGTGCCAGCAGCCCCCGACCAGGGTCGACTGAAGCTTTCTTT; CDR3aa: CASSPRPGSTEAFF
v_gene: TRBV12-3/TRBV12-4; abundance: NA; d_gene: TRBD2; len: 14; j_gene: TRBJ2-1; CDR3nt: TGTGCCAGCACCAAGACTAGCGGGAGTAATGAGCAGTTCTTC; CDR3aa: CASTKTSGSNEQFF
v_gene: TRBV12-3/TRBV12-4; abundance: many; d_gene: TRBD1; len: 15; j_gene: TRBJ2-7; CDR3nt: TGTGCCAGCAACCAGGGGGCCTCCCCGGTCCACGAGCAGTACTTC; CDR3aa: CASNQGASPVHEQYF
v_gene: TRBV20-1; abundance: once; d_gene: NA; len: 13; j_gene: TRBJ2-2; CDR3nt: TGCAGTGCTAGAGAATCCGGGGTGGGGGAGCTGTTTTTT; CDR3aa: CSARESGVGELFF
v_gene: TRBV7-2; abundance: many; d_gene: NA; len: 11; j_gene: TRBJ2-5; CDR3nt: TGTGCCAGCGGATCGGGGGAGACCCAGTACTTC; CDR3aa: CASGSGETQYF
v_gene: TRBV28; abundance: many; d_gene: NA; len: 12; j_gene: TRBJ2-3; CDR3nt: TGTGCCAGCAGTTCTCAGACAGATACGCAGTATTTT; CDR3aa: CASSSQTDTQYF
v_gene: TRBV6-2/TRBV6-3; abundance: few; d_gene: NA; len: 15; j_gene: TRBJ2-7; CDR3nt: TGTGCCAGCAGTTACGGCCAGGCGGCTTCCTACGAGCAGTACTTC; CDR3aa: CASSYGQAASYEQYF
v_gene: TRBV6-1; abundance: few; d_gene: TRBD2; len: 14; j_gene: TRBJ2-5; CDR3nt: TGTGCCAGCAGCCGCGGGAGGGCCTCAGAGACCCAGTACTTC; CDR3aa: CASSRGRASETQYF
v_gene: TRBV18; abundance: many; d_gene: NA; len: 13; j_gene: TRBJ2-7; CDR3nt: TGTGCCAGCTCACGGGAGAGGGGTTCCGAGCAGTACTTC; CDR3aa: CASSRERGSEQYF
v_gene: TRBV20-1; abundance: few; d_gene: NA; len: 12; j_gene: TRBJ1-6; CDR3nt: TGCAGTGCTGTGGACCCTTCTTCACCCCTCCACTTT; CDR3aa: CSAVDPSSPLHF